These 14 T cell receptor beta chains share one sample of origin, sequenced in a study of regulatory T cells in long-lasting Graves disease. Noted time point: persistent/refractory GD, antithyroid drugs over 5 years with positive TRAb. PBMC-derived RNA was used for the TCR library. Through Arm-PCR of CDR3 regions and iRepertoire HTBI primers, TCR beta libraries were built. TCRdb re-derived calls from the multiplex PCR reads in MiXCR, one entry per CDR3 protein. This sample yields fewer than 450,000 distinct CDR3 sequences, of which less than 25% are seen a single time; more than 20% belongs to the top ten. The material was peripheral blood mononuclear cells (PBMCs), obtained when the disease was refractory, from a patient treated with antithyroid drugs. The receptors originated from a female donor with Graves disease.

This clonotype was seen at least ten times. This chain's CDR3 is CASSNRTSGRLTGELFF. The CDR3 DNA follows: TGTGCCAGCAGTAACAGGACTAGCGGGAGGCTCACCGGGGAGCTGTTTTTT. The chain joins TRBV6-1 to TRBJ2-2, with 14 bases that match TRBD2. Germline V lookup: CDR1 MNHNS, CDR2 SASEGT. Unmatched junction bases numbered 6, after V lost 5 bases and J lost 4 bases. The CDR3 has 17 residues.

The chain is built from TRBV11-2 and TRBJ2-1; TRBD2 agrees at 7 bases. This CDR3 comprises 16 residues. With 3 bases clipped from V and 0 bases from J, the junction kept 5 bases outside the gene matches. The germline CDR1 and CDR2 sequences are SGHAT and FQNNGV. The CDR3 loop reads CASSLAGRGSYNEQFF. CDR3 coding DNA: TGTGCCAGCAGCTTGGCAGGGAGGGGCTCCTACAATGAGCAGTTCTTC.

This clonotype was found many times. The CDR3 region has the DNA TGTGCCAGCAGCTCTAGCGCCACACAAGAGACCCAGTACTTC. Its protein is CASSSSATQETQYF. The rearrangement links TRBV7-2 to TRBJ2-5; D might be TRBD2 (6 bases). CDR3 length: 14 amino acids. Germline assignment: CDR1 SGHTA and CDR2 FQGNSA. V lost 4 bases to trimming and J lost 2 bases, with 11 bases between them.

This clonotype appeared a few times. The rearrangement uses TRBV30 and TRBJ2-4; D may correspond to TRBD1 or TRBD2 (5 bases each). The CDR3 extends over 11 amino acids. Germline V gene data show CDR1 as GTSNPN and CDR2 as SVGIG (reference sequence). V was pared by 0 bases and J by 16 bases, with 13 bases between. CDR3 protein: CAWSVSGAQYF. In DNA form, the CDR3 reads TGTGCCTGGAGTGTGTCCGGGGCCCAATACTTC.

The rearrangement links TRBV7-2 to TRBJ1-5; D remains unclear. The CDR3 consists of 13 residues. V was cut by 3 bases and J by 5 bases, with 8 bases left in between. The germline gives CDR1 SGHTA, CDR2 FQGNSA. The CDR3 region has the DNA TGTGCCAGCAGCTTCCAACTTGATCAGCCCCAGCATTTT. Amino acids: CASSFQLDQPQHF.

Ten or more counts support this clonotype. V is TRBV7-2 and J is TRBJ2-7; D remains ambiguous. V lost 6 bases and J 6 bases, leaving 6 bases between the germline ends. Germline V CDR1 and CDR2: SGHTA, FQGNSA. The CDR3 sequence is 10 residues long. Written as DNA, the CDR3 is TGTGCCAGCAGTTTTGGCGAGCAGTACTTC. Its translation: CASSFGEQYF.

This clonotype was detected a few times. At one end the junction does not follow the germline gene, possibly because of a read error. This chain joins TRBV29-1 and TRBJ2-7, with TRBD1 matching 9 bases. Germline lookup yields CDR1 SQVTM and CDR2 ANQGSEA. The CDR3 is 13 amino acids. The chain's CDR3 is CSVEGQGRYEQYF. CDR3 in DNA: TGCAGCGTAGAAGGACAGGGGCGCTACGAGCAGTACTTC.

A few counts support this clonotype. The J gene is TRBJ2-5, the V gene TRBV2, with 9 bases lining up with TRBD2. Looked up from germline, CDR1 is SNHLY and CDR2 is FYNNEI. The CDR3 runs to 15 residues. J lost 4 bases, V lost 7 bases, and 10 bases had no gene match. CDR3 amino acids: CASTRGQGLAETQYF. For the CDR3, the DNA is TGTGCCAGCACCCGGGGTCAGGGACTAGCAGAGACCCAGTACTTC.

The rearrangement joins TRBV7-9 to TRBJ2-4; D ambiguous. CDR3 length equals 13 residues. V was pared by 1 base and J by 8 bases, with 9 bases between. CDR1 and CDR2 from the germline V gene are SEHNR and FQNEAQ (reference sequence). As DNA, the CDR3 is TGTGCCAGCAGCTTAGTGGGCTCCGACATTCAGTACTTC. This gives the protein CASSLVGSDIQYF.

This clonotype turned up a few times. The J gene is TRBJ2-1, the V gene TRBV12-3 or TRBV12-4, with TRBD1 matching 7 bases. This CDR3 is 15 amino acids long. V dropped 6 bases and J dropped 8; count of bases not matched to a gene: 13. DNA for the CDR3: TGTGCCAGCAGCCGGGACAGTCCTTCCCACGATGAGCAGTTCTTC. Translated: CASSRDSPSHDEQFF.

The gene calls are TRBV7-2 and TRBJ2-1; possible D gene TRBD2, 6 bases. CDR1 is SGHTA, CDR2 FQGNSA, per germline. With 9 bases removed from V and 8 bases from J, the gap between germline ends came to 14 bases. There are 12 residues in the CDR3. The CDR3 loop is CASNKGGDEQFF. CDR3 nucleotide sequence: TGTGCCAGTAATAAGGGAGGCGATGAGCAGTTCTTC.

The chain's CDR3 is CASSTGGTNYGYTF. CDR3 DNA sequence: TGTGCCAGTAGTACAGGGGGCACTAACTATGGCTACACCTTC. The V gene is TRBV19, the J gene TRBJ1-2, with 8 positions matching TRBD1. The CDR3 length is 14 residues. J lost 0 bases, V lost 4 bases, and 1 base had no gene match. In germline, CDR1 is LNHDA, CDR2 SQIVND (reference sequence).

This clonotype came up many times. This chain links TRBV11-2 with TRBJ2-7; perhaps TRBD2 as D (6 bases). The CDR3 has 15 residues. Germline CDR1 is SGHAT and CDR2 is FQNNGV. Trimming left V 3 bases short and J 3 bases short, with 15 bases between. CDR3 coding DNA: TGTGCCAGCAGCTTTCGGGGGAATTCTCTCTACGAGCAGTACTTC. This encodes CASSFRGNSLYEQYF.

This clonotype was recorded a few times. V is TRBV7-9 and J is TRBJ1-2, with 8 bases matching TRBD1. Germline CDR1 SEHNR, CDR2 FQNEAQ (reference sequence). The CDR3 length is 14 residues. Trimming cost V 2 bases and J 6 bases; bases outside gene matches: 5. The CDR3 reads CASSLLGQVDGYTF. CDR3 nucleotides: TGTGCCAGCAGCTTACTGGGACAGGTGGATGGCTACACCTTC.